The present T cell receptor beta chain was sequenced within a study of tumor-infiltrating lymphocytes in primary liver carcinoma. Study information: All patients had surgically resected primary liver carcinoma.

From roughly 0.55 ug of total RNA, TCR beta-specific cDNA was reverse-transcribed using a constant-region primer. Construction of TCR beta libraries relied on three successive nested multiplex PCR rounds employing slightly modified ARM-PCR. A C-beta reverse primer and TRBV1-TRBV30 forward primers served in each of the first two PCR rounds, at approximately 10 cycles apiece. TCRdb reprocessed the multiplex PCR reads via MiXCR and lists one record per CDR3 protein. The top ten hold around 15% of the sample, which has about 320,000 distinct CDR3 sequences, approximately 58% seen once. CDR3 length: 13 residues. The V gene's germline CDR1 is SGHAT and CDR2 FQNNGV. V was clipped by 5 bases and J by 9 bases; unmatched bases: 8. The table lists this clonotype with a count of one. As the CDR3 is not closed by the conserved phenylalanine or tryptophan, this likely results from a read error. Unsorted whole blood supplied the RNA, and germline DNA was extracted too.

The specimen was peripheral blood. V gene TRBV11-2 combines with J gene TRBJ2-7; 9 bases agree with TRBD1. This receptor was obtained from a woman younger than 45 with primary liver carcinoma and hepatitis B virus infection. The CDR3, as DNA: TGTGCCAGCAGCCAGGACAGGGGACACGGGCAGTACTTA. Translating gives CASSQDRGHGQYL.